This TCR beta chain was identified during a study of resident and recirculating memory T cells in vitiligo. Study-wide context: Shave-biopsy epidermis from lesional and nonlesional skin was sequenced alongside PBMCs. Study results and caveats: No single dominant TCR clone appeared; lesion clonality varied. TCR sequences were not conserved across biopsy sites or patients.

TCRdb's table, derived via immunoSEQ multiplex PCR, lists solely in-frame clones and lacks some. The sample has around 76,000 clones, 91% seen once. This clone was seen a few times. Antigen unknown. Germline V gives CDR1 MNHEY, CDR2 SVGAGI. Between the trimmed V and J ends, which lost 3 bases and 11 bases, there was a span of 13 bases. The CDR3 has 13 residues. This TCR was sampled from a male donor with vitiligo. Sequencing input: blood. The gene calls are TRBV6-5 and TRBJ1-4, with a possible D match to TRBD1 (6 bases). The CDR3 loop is CASSYLGQGKLFF. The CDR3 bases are TGTGCCAGCAGTTATTTGGGACAAGGGAAACTGTTTTTT.